This T cell receptor beta chain was sequenced for a study of a mutant IDH1 vaccine in newly diagnosed glioma. Study at large: Patients began vaccination 4-6 weeks after radiotherapy alone, or with temozolomide cycles. Treated patients showed a male proportion of approximately 60%, a female proportion of 37.5%, and a mean age of around 39 years.

The data were produced by immunoSEQ multiplex PCR, yet TCRdb's version contains in-frame clones alone and is incomplete. Of 55,000 to 65,000 clones in the sample, approximately 80% were seen once. Germline CDR1 and CDR2: LGHNA and YNFKEQ. After removal of 4 bases from V and 4 bases from J, the junction contained 9 bases not matched to a gene. The CDR3 contains 15 residues. Time point reported: week 11, during vaccination. Each dose delivered 300 ug of mutant IDH1 20-mer peptide subcutaneously with imiquimod. As for this clone: The antigen is not known.

J is TRBJ2-7 and V is TRBV4-2, with 8 bases matching TRBD2. The source material was PBMCs, sampled from a glioma patient whose treatment included an IDH1 peptide vaccine. The clonotype originates from a young man with glioma. CDR3 nucleotides: TGTGCCAGCAGCCCCTCAGCGGGGGTCAAATACGAGCAGTACTTC. It translates to CASSPSAGVKYEQYF.